This T cell receptor (beta chain) was recovered during a study of shared clonotypes between healthy human individuals. Study at large: The donors, a couple of women and a few men, were aged 18 to 49.

The germline CDR1 and CDR2 sequences are SGHAT and FQNNGV. This CDR3 comprises 18 residues. The junction had 16 bases not matched to a gene; V was cut back by 5 bases and J by 3 bases. Assay: immunoSEQ multiplex PCR; the TCRdb copy retains only in-frame clones and omits some. The table records over 300,000 clones, around 86% of them present only once. Each sample came from a Caucasian adult donor living in Nashville, Tennessee. The source is a man between 18 and 29 years old in good health. Material: memory CD8+ T cells sorted from blood. Subset denoted: CD45RO+ cells pooled with CCR7-negative TemRA cells. The chain carries TRBV11-2 and TRBJ1-3, with 7 bases lining up with TRBD1. The CDR3 reads CASSQEVTGVFLGNTIYF. The DNA for the CDR3 is TGTGCCAGCAGCCAAGAAGTTACAGGGGTCTTTCTTGGAAACACCATATATTTT.